This T cell receptor (beta chain) is drawn from a study of control samples from healthy donors and cancer patients. The CDR3 loop spans 13 amino acids. V was cut by 8 bases and J by 0 bases, with 9 bases left in between. Germline V gene lookup returns CDR1 SGHRS and CDR2 YFSETQ. Here immunoSEQ multiplex PCR was the method, and the copy in TCRdb shows in-frame clones only, minus some. The sample yields 90,000 to 150,000 clones, roughly 90% seen once. This receptor was taken from a man aged 50 or older in good health. Specimen: blood. The chain is built from TRBV5-1 and TRBJ1-5; possible D gene TRBD1, 6 bases. The CDR3 bases are TGCGCCAGTCGACAGGATAGCAATCAGCCCCAGCATTTT. Protein sequence: CASRQDSNQPQHF.